What follows is one TCR beta chain and its context. Its target is not known. The CDR3 has 14 amino acids. V dropped 1 base and J dropped 7 bases, with 14 bases sitting between them. In germline, CDR1 is SGHRS, CDR2 YFSETQ. Among the approximately 130 subjects of the validation cohort, separate from the approximately 700-subject first cohort, were the donors. Sequencing was performed with immunoSEQ multiplex PCR; in TCRdb, only in-frame clones are kept and a portion is missing. The sample records 150,000 to 200,000 clones, 84% being singletons. The sample is drawn from a study of cytomegalovirus exposure and HLA in healthy donors. Study conclusions and caveats: In vitro work confirmed that a few CMV-associated chains recognize CMV antigens. Some public TCRs appeared in many individuals, while most sequences were rare.

The chain carries TRBV5-1 and TRBJ1-2; maybe TRBD1 (6 bases). Sequencing was done on a sample of PBMCs. The TCR originated in a young man in good health and CMV-seropositive. The CDR3: CASSLRTAGRGYTF. CDR3 DNA: TGCGCCAGCAGCTTGAGGACAGCCGGACGTGGCTACACCTTC.